A selection of T cell receptor beta chains follows, all from one sample in a study of T cell repertoires in cytomegalovirus infection. TCRdb independently ran MiXCR on the reads; one entry per CDR3 protein. The table has 150,000 to 200,000 distinct CDR3 sequences, 9.5% seen once; the top ten hold about 4.6%. Sequenced input: PBMCs. The origin of the receptors is a human donor in good health (CMV status not recorded). Some clones in this sample may be carry-over from other donors' samples. The CDR3 runs from the conserved cysteine through the conserved F or W. The D gene is left open where the match is weak. Only part of the rows carry a size: once, few, many, or a class if the clone is expanded.

size,V,J,D,CDR3,DNA
.,TRBV27,TRBJ2-5,.,CASSSLGRETQYF,TGTGCCAGCAGTTCGCTGGGACGGGAGACCCAGTACTTC
many,TRBV7-8,TRBJ2-5,.,CASSFPRGVGTETQYF,TGTGCCAGCAGCTTCCCCAGGGGGGTGGGGACAGAGACCCAGTACTTC
many,TRBV7-2,TRBJ2-1,TRBD2,CASSQRGTSGRGSYNEQFF,TGTGCCAGCAGCCAACGCGGGACTAGCGGGAGGGGTTCCTACAATGAGCAGTTCTTC
many,TRBV20-1,TRBJ2-4,TRBD2,CSARTSGADIQYF,TGCAGTGCTAGAACTAGCGGGGCCGACATTCAGTACTTC
many,TRBV7-2,TRBJ2-7,.,CASSASVGAYEQYF,TGTGCCAGCAGTGCTAGCGTGGGGGCCTACGAGCAGTACTTC
few,TRBV25-1,TRBJ1-1,TRBD1,CASSDPRTGLYTEAFF,TGTGCCAGCAGTGACCCTCGGACAGGGTTGTACACTGAAGCTTTCTTT
many,TRBV7-2,TRBJ2-4,TRBD2,CASSPRGDIQYF,TGTGCCAGCAGCCCCCGGGGGGACATTCAGTACTTC
.,TRBV4-3,TRBJ2-3,.,CASSQERAVSTDTQYF,TGCGCCAGCAGCCAAGAACGAGCGGTTAGCACAGATACGCAGTATTTT
many,TRBV19,TRBJ1-2,TRBD1,CASIGFRGGALNYGYTF,TGTGCCAGTATCGGATTCAGGGGGGGAGCTCTGAACTATGGCTACACCTTC
.,TRBV11-3,TRBJ2-2,.,CASSLQTGPNTGELFF,TGTGCCAGCAGCCTACAGACAGGACCGAACACCGGGGAGCTGTTTTTT
.,TRBV5-6,TRBJ2-7,TRBD1,CASSLSAGGWGEQYF,TGTGCCAGCAGCTTGTCGGCAGGGGGATGGGGCGAGCAGTACTTC
.,TRBV7-9,TRBJ2-7,.,CASSPGAQVSYEQYF,TGTGCCAGCAGCCCAGGAGCCCAGGTGTCCTACGAGCAGTACTTC
few,TRBV7-2,TRBJ2-5,.,CASSPELGGETQYF,TGTGCCAGCAGCCCCGAACTGGGGGGAGAGACCCAGTACTTC
many,TRBV28,TRBJ1-4,.,CASNLQGSREKLFF,TGTGCCAGCAACCTACAGGGTAGTCGTGAAAAACTGTTTTTT
.,TRBV20-1,TRBJ2-3,TRBD2,CSARGPGGPGLRRTDTQYF,TGCAGTGCTAGAGGCCCGGGGGGGCCGGGTTTGCGGCGTACAGATACGCAGTATTTT
many,TRBV7-2,TRBJ2-7,.,CASSLRTRDAGSYEQYF,TGTGCCAGCAGCTTAAGGACTCGGGACGCGGGCTCCTACGAGCAGTACTTC
many,TRBV19,TRBJ1-1,.,CASSPLMNTEAFF,TGTGCCAGTAGTCCCCTCATGAACACTGAAGCTTTCTTT
many,TRBV7-2,TRBJ2-7,.,CASSLMAGYKGYEQYF,TGTGCCAGCAGCTTAATGGCAGGATATAAGGGGTACGAGCAGTACTTC
many,TRBV7-2,TRBJ1-5,.,CASSPVSRTDQPQHF,TGTGCCAGCAGCCCAGTCTCAAGGACCGATCAGCCCCAGCATTTT
.,TRBV20-1,TRBJ1-5,.,CSARSGDQPQHF,TGCAGTGCTAGGAGCGGGGATCAGCCCCAGCATTTT
many,TRBV7-8,TRBJ2-1,TRBD1,CASSVPGGNEQFF,TGTGCCAGCAGCGTCCCAGGGGGCAATGAGCAGTTCTTC
.,TRBV7-6,TRBJ1-3,.,CASSLAPVGSGNTIYF,TGTGCCAGCAGCTTAGCGCCAGTCGGGTCTGGAAACACCATATATTTT
many,TRBV20-1,TRBJ1-1,.,CSAIADVKEAFF,TGCAGTGCTATAGCGGACGTGAAGGAAGCTTTCTTT
many,TRBV10-1,TRBJ1-4,.,CASSAGSDATNEKLFF,TGCGCCAGCAGTGCCGGGTCGGACGCAACTAATGAAAAACTGTTTTTT
.,TRBV20-1,TRBJ1-1,TRBD1,CSARVPTGGTEAFF,TGCAGTGCTAGAGTTCCGACAGGGGGCACTGAAGCTTTCTTT
few,TRBV7-6,TRBJ1-5,TRBD1,CASSFGTGGMNQPQHF,TGTGCCAGCAGCTTCGGGACAGGGGGGATGAATCAGCCCCAGCATTTT
many,TRBV7-2,TRBJ1-2,TRBD1,CASSLMRRTGGSYGYTF,TGTGCCAGCAGCTTAATGCGAAGGACAGGGGGTAGCTATGGCTACACCTTC
many,TRBV6-1,TRBJ2-5,TRBD1,CASSGPTGVGETQYF,TGTGCCAGCAGTGGCCCGACAGGGGTTGGGGAGACCCAGTACTTC
many,TRBV7-2,TRBJ1-5,.,CASSLGQYNQPQHF,TGTGCCAGCAGCTTAGGACAGTACAATCAGCCCCAGCATTTT
many,TRBV5-1,TRBJ1-1,.,CASSTSGANTEAFF,TGCGCCAGTTCCACGTCGGGGGCGAACACTGAAGCTTTCTTT
many,TRBV7-9,TRBJ2-5,.,CASSLGVLPQETQYF,TGTGCCAGCAGCTTAGGAGTACTCCCCCAAGAGACCCAGTACTTC
few,TRBV19,TRBJ2-1,TRBD2,CASSSGRGSYNEQFF,TGTGCCAGCAGTAGCGGGAGGGGCTCCTACAATGAGCAGTTCTTC
few,TRBV20-1,TRBJ2-7,.,CSARDVPVSYEQYF,TGCAGTGCTAGAGACGTACCGGTCTCCTACGAGCAGTACTTC
many,TRBV10-3,TRBJ1-1,.,CAISDSGQTLEAFF,TGTGCCATCAGTGACTCGGGACAAACCCTTGAAGCTTTCTTT
many,TRBV11-1,TRBJ2-1,TRBD2,CASSRRRTSGAYNEQFF,TGTGCCAGCAGCCGGCGGCGGACTAGCGGGGCGTACAATGAGCAGTTCTTC
few,TRBV14,TRBJ2-7,TRBD1,CASSQEQGAHYEQYF,TGTGCCAGCAGCCAAGAACAGGGGGCACACTACGAGCAGTACTTC
few,TRBV28,TRBJ1-2,TRBD1,CASSPDRVNYGYTF,TGTGCCAGCAGTCCCGACAGGGTGAACTATGGCTACACCTTC
few,TRBV14,TRBJ1-1,TRBD1,CASSRHRQGFRATEAFF,TGTGCCAGCAGCCGACACCGACAGGGCTTTCGGGCAACTGAAGCTTTCTTT
.,TRBV6-2/TRBV6-3,TRBJ1-5,.,CASSSRGGGNQPQHF,TGTGCCAGCAGTTCCCGGGGCGGGGGAAATCAGCCCCAGCATTTT
many,TRBV6-2/TRBV6-3,TRBJ2-1,TRBD2,CASSPRTSGFYNEQFF,TGTGCCAGCAGTCCAAGGACTAGCGGATTCTACAATGAGCAGTTCTTC
.,TRBV4-1,TRBJ2-1,TRBD1,CASSERTGSNNEQFF,TGCGCCAGCAGCGAGAGGACAGGCAGTAACAATGAGCAGTTCTTC
many,TRBV12-3/TRBV12-4,TRBJ1-1,TRBD1,CASRMTGGKDTEAFF,TGTGCCAGCAGAATGACAGGGGGCAAAGACACTGAAGCTTTCTTT
many,TRBV7-2,TRBJ2-3,.,CASSLRGGTTDTQYF,TGTGCCAGCAGCCTGAGGGGGGGGACCACAGATACGCAGTATTTT
many,TRBV7-6,TRBJ1-4,.,CASSASGINEKLFF,TGTGCCAGCAGCGCTTCTGGGATTAATGAAAAACTGTTTTTT
many,TRBV7-2,TRBJ2-1,TRBD2,CASSFDVGRRNEQFF,TGTGCCAGCAGCTTTGATGTCGGGAGGAGGAATGAGCAGTTCTTC
many,TRBV7-2,TRBJ1-5,.,CASSPGSRDQPQHF,TGTGCCAGCAGCCCTGGATCCAGGGATCAGCCCCAGCATTTT
many,TRBV24-1,TRBJ1-2,TRBD1,CATSDRGLDGYTF,TGTGCCACCAGTGACAGGGGGCTGGATGGCTACACCTTC
.,TRBV7-3,TRBJ2-6,TRBD2,CASSPGLASSGANVLTF,TGTGCCAGCAGCCCGGGACTAGCATCCTCTGGGGCCAACGTCCTGACTTTC
many,TRBV6-2/TRBV6-3,TRBJ2-7,.,CASSYPRIPYEQYF,TGTGCCAGCAGTTACCCGCGGATCCCCTACGAGCAGTACTTC
.,TRBV28,TRBJ2-7,TRBD2,CASSLPEGLAHEQYF,TGTGCCAGCAGTTTACCCGAGGGACTAGCTCACGAGCAGTACTTC